The 22 T cell receptor beta chains in this list originate from one sample, sequenced in a study of human T cells and chemical hapten exposure. One entry per CDR3 protein results from TCRdb running MiXCR on the RACE reads. The data contain approximately 74,000 distinct CDR3 sequences, around a third of them singletons. Time point noted: patch test 1, 2 weeks after DPC sensitization. The treatment: therapeutic diphenylcyclopropenone sensitization with weekly scalp DPC. The source was whole blood, collected in connection with sensitization to the hapten diphenylcyclopropenone (DPC). These receptor sequences come from a man aged 35-49 years with alopecia areata. Some clones in this sample may be carry-over from other donors' samples.

The chain has TRBV10-3 and TRBJ2-4; 9 bases agree with TRBD2. The V and J ends lost 6 bases and 9 bases, in that order; junction bases with no gene match: 6. Germline V gene sequence: CDR1 ENHRY, CDR2 SYGVKD. The CDR3 sequence is 13 residues long. CDR3 sequence (DNA): TGTGCCATCAGCTTAGCGGGAGAGGGCATTCAGTACTTC. It codes for CAISLAGEGIQYF.

In this sample, this clonotype turned up once. In DNA, the CDR3 is TGTGCCACCGCAAATGAGGGGGCAGTGGGCGAGCAGTACTTC. Its protein is CATANEGAVGEQYF. The chain is built from TRBV6-6 and TRBJ2-7; 7 bases map to TRBD1. Per the germline V gene, CDR1 is MNHNY and CDR2 is SVGAGI (reference sequence). The V and J ends lost 10 bases and 6 bases, in that order; junction bases with no gene match: 15. CDR3 size: 14 residues.

V usage is TRBV6-5 and J usage is TRBJ2-2, with D possibly called TRBD1 or TRBD2 (7 bases each). This CDR3 has 14 residues. Deletions cut 7 bases from V and 7 bases from J, with 16 bases between. The V gene's germline CDR1 is MNHEY and CDR2 SVGAGI. The CDR3 DNA reads as TGTGCCAGCACCGACAGGGTAGCGGGCGGGGAGCTGTTTTTT. The encoded protein is CASTDRVAGGELFF.

This clonotype was counted between two and nine times. V is TRBV6-5 and J is TRBJ2-1; D call uncertain. Looked up from germline, CDR1 is MNHEY and CDR2 is SVGAGI. The germline V and J ends were trimmed by 4 bases and 2 bases, with 6 bases remaining between them. The CDR3 loop spans 13 amino acids. CDR3 sequence: CASSLAPYNEQFF. CDR3 bases: TGTGCCAGCAGTTTGGCACCCTACAATGAGCAGTTCTTC.

This clonotype was observed a handful of times. The rearrangement joins TRBV10-3 to TRBJ2-2; TRBD2 matches at 12 bases. There are 17 residues in the CDR3. Trimming at V came to 0 bases and at J to 2 bases, leaving 1 base not matched to a gene. CDR1 and CDR2 (germline): ENHRY, SYGVKD. CDR3 region: CAISESLAGGNTGELFF. The CDR3 DNA reads TGTGCCATCAGTGAGTCACTAGCGGGAGGAAACACCGGGGAGCTGTTTTTT.

This chain joins TRBV12-3 or TRBV12-4 and TRBJ1-4; possibly TRBD1 for D (6 bases). CDR3 length equals 19 residues. Trimming pared 6 bases from V and 7 bases from J, leaving 30 bases between. Written as DNA, the CDR3 is TGTGCCAGCAGCAGGAACAGGGCCGCGGCGGGATGGTCTTCTGAAAAACTGTTTTTT. Protein sequence: CASSRNRAAAGWSSEKLFF.

The V gene is TRBV15, the J gene TRBJ1-1, with D unresolved. V lost 1 base to trimming and J lost 8 bases, with 14 bases between them. This CDR3 spans 14 amino acids. Germline values: CDR1 LNHNV, CDR2 YYDKDF (reference sequence). CDR3 region: CATSRGEDQREAFF. The CDR3 coding sequence is TGTGCCACCAGCAGAGGGGAGGACCAACGAGAAGCTTTCTTT.

This clonotype has a handful of counts. The V gene is TRBV15, the J gene TRBJ2-6; D not certain. The CDR3 runs 17 residues. V dropped 1 base and J dropped 0 bases, with 10 bases sitting between them. The germline V gene encodes CDR1 LNHNV and CDR2 YYDKDF (reference sequence). This chain's CDR3 is CATSRVRRNSGANVLTF. In DNA, the CDR3 is TGTGCCACCAGCAGAGTGAGGCGGAACTCTGGGGCCAACGTCCTGACTTTC. The full variable domain, rest sourced from reference TRBV15 and TRBJ2-6, is DAMVIQNPRYQVTQFGKPVTLSCSQTLNHNVMYWYQQKSSQAPKLLFHYYDKDFNNEADTPDNFQSRRPNTSFCFLDIRSPGLGDTAMYLCATSRVRRNSGANVLTFGAGSRLTVL.

The chain combines TRBV12-3 or TRBV12-4 with TRBJ2-7; 9 nucleotides align to TRBD1. Trimming removed 4 bases from V and 4 bases from J; junction bases left unmatched: 8. This CDR3 has 15 amino acids. The CDR3 spells CASSSITGTGYEQYF. CDR3 bases: TGTGCCAGCAGTTCGATAACCGGGACAGGGTACGAGCAGTACTTC.

The V and J genes are TRBV2 and TRBJ2-7; the match to TRBD2 covers 7 bases. The CDR3 loop spans 14 amino acids. Per the germline V gene, CDR1 is SNHLY and CDR2 is FYNNEI. Trimming took 3 bases from V and 1 from J; bases not matched to a gene: 3. CDR3 sequence: CASSEPRGSYEQYF. DNA of the CDR3: TGTGCCAGCAGTGAGCCGCGGGGGTCCTACGAGCAGTACTTC.

The chain is built from TRBV12-3 or TRBV12-4 and TRBJ2-1; D unresolved. The CDR3 runs 13 residues. The V and J ends lost 5 bases and 7 bases respectively, with 12 bases between them. The CDR3 sequence is CASSPRNANEQFF. The CDR3 DNA reads TGTGCCAGCAGTCCCCGGAACGCGAATGAGCAGTTCTTC.

The chain carries TRBV7-2 and TRBJ2-2, with D uncertain. The germline gives CDR1 SGHTA, CDR2 FQGNSA. This CDR3 contains 15 residues. With 0 bases removed from V and 6 bases from J, the gap between germline ends came to 11 bases. Here the CDR3 DNA reads TGTGCCAGCAGCTTAGCGGTCAGCACACCCGGGGAGCTGTTTTTT. Encoded protein: CASSLAVSTPGELFF. Based on the CDR3 plus reference TRBV7-2 and TRBJ2-2, the full variable domain is GAGVSQSPSNKVTEKGKDVELRCDPISGHTALYWYRQSLGQGLEFLIYFQGNSAPDKSGLPSDRFSAERTGGSVSTLTIQRTQQEDSAVYLCASSLAVSTPGELFFGEGSRLTVL.

The chain has TRBV9 and TRBJ2-7; 7 bases are shared with TRBD1. J was trimmed by 3 bases and V by 3 bases; bases with no gene match: 9. The CDR3 extends over 15 amino acids. Germline CDR1 SGDLS, CDR2 YYNGEE. The CDR3 DNA follows: TGTGCCAGCAGCGCCCGACGGGACAGTGACTACGAGCAGTACTTC. Protein sequence: CASSARRDSDYEQYF.

This chain links TRBV6-4 with TRBJ2-2; TRBD1 is a possible D gene (6 bases). The germline V gene encodes CDR1 MRHNA and CDR2 SNTAGT. V was clipped by 4 bases and J by 5 bases, with 11 bases between them. The CDR3 sequence is 14 residues long. In DNA form, the CDR3 reads TGTGCCAGCAGTGCCAACAGGGATACCGGGGAGCTGTTTTTT. It codes for CASSANRDTGELFF.

This clonotype was seen only once. This chain joins TRBV9 and TRBJ1-1, with a tentative D call TRBD1 (5 bases). Trimming removed 4 bases at V and 5 bases at J, with 18 bases between. This CDR3 has 15 amino acids. The germline gives CDR1 SGDLS, CDR2 YYNGEE. CDR3 region: CASSPLGDRTTEAFF. The CDR3 DNA reads TGTGCCAGCAGCCCGTTAGGGGATCGGACAACTGAAGCTTTCTTT.

The chain uses TRBV20-1 and TRBJ2-7; TRBD1 matches 7 bases. The junction had 9 bases not matched to a gene; V was cut back by 3 bases and J by 7 bases. Germline V gene lookup returns CDR1 DFQATT and CDR2 SNEGSKA (reference sequence). There are 13 residues in the CDR3. This chain's CDR3 is CSARVTGLREQYF. The DNA of the CDR3 is TGCAGTGCTAGGGTGACAGGGTTGAGGGAGCAGTACTTC.

This clonotype was recorded a few times. This chain connects TRBV6-2 or TRBV6-3 to TRBJ2-7, with TRBD2 identical over 11 bases. Germline assignment: CDR1 MNHEY and CDR2 SVGEGT. The CDR3 length is 14 residues. V shed 8 bases and J 7 bases; nucleotides not matched to a gene: 10. The CDR3 coding sequence is TGTGCCAGCTGTCATAGCGGGAGGGCCTGTGAGCAGTACTTC. Its translation: CASCHSGRACEQYF.

V and J are TRBV7-6 and TRBJ2-7; TRBD1 matches 9 bases. The length of the CDR3 is 13 residues. The V gene's germline CDR1 is SGHVS and CDR2 FNYEAQ. The V and J ends lost 9 bases and 4 bases, in that order; junction bases with no gene match: 7. The CDR3 DNA reads as TGTGCCAGTTCAGTACAGGGGGCGTACGAGCAGTACTTC. This codes for CASSVQGAYEQYF.

The chain uses TRBV5-5 and TRBJ1-5; D call uncertain. The germline gives CDR1 SGHKS, CDR2 YYEKEE (reference sequence). The CDR3 spans 15 residues. The V gene lost 0 bases and the J gene lost 0 bases, with 7 bases spanning the gap. Here the CDR3 reads CASSLDTYSNQPQHF. The CDR3 bases are TGTGCCAGCAGCTTGGACACCTATAGCAATCAGCCCCAGCATTTT. Full variable domain (remainder filled in from reference TRBV5-5 and TRBJ1-5): DAGVTQSPTHLIKTRGQQVTLRCSPISGHKSVSWYQQVLGQGPQFIFQYYEKEERGRGNFPDRFSARQFPNYSSELNVNALLLGDSALYLCASSLDTYSNQPQHFGDGTRLSIL.

A few counts support this clonotype. J is TRBJ2-7 and V is TRBV7-2; the match to TRBD2 covers 8 bases. V shed 1 base, J shed 2 bases, and the junction held 1 base outside the gene matches. This CDR3 has 14 residues. Germline CDR1 is SGHTA and CDR2 is FQGNSA. CDR3 sequence reads: CASSLGGRPYEQYF. The CDR3, as DNA: TGTGCCAGCAGCTTAGGCGGGAGGCCCTACGAGCAGTACTTC.

This clonotype appeared many times. The genes are TRBV7-9 and TRBJ2-3, with D tentatively TRBD1 (6 bases). Between the trimmed V and J ends, which lost 6 bases and 4 bases, there was a span of 11 bases. The V gene's germline CDR1 is SEHNR and CDR2 FQNEAQ (reference sequence). The CDR3 loop spans 13 amino acids. The CDR3 is CASRLGQSDTQYF. CDR3 sequence (DNA): TGTGCCAGCAGGCTCGGACAGTCAGATACGCAGTATTTT. The full variable domain, in which reference TRBV7-9 and TRBJ2-3 provide the parts outside the CDR3, is DTGVSQNPRHKITKRGQNVTFRCDPISEHNRLYWYRQTLGQGPEFLTYFQNEAQLEKSRLLSDRFSAERPKGSFSTLEIQRTEQGDSAMYLCASRLGQSDTQYFGPGTRLTVL.

This clonotype was recorded a few times. CDR3 nucleotide sequence: TGTGCCAGCAGCTTAGCTAGCCCCTCTACAGGGGAGCAGTTCTTC. Protein: CASSLASPSTGEQFF. V gene TRBV7-9 combines with J gene TRBJ2-1, with D maybe TRBD1 (6 bases). The CDR3 consists of 15 residues. The germline gives CDR1 SEHNR, CDR2 FQNEAQ (reference sequence). V lost 0 bases and J 10 bases, leaving 16 bases between the germline ends.